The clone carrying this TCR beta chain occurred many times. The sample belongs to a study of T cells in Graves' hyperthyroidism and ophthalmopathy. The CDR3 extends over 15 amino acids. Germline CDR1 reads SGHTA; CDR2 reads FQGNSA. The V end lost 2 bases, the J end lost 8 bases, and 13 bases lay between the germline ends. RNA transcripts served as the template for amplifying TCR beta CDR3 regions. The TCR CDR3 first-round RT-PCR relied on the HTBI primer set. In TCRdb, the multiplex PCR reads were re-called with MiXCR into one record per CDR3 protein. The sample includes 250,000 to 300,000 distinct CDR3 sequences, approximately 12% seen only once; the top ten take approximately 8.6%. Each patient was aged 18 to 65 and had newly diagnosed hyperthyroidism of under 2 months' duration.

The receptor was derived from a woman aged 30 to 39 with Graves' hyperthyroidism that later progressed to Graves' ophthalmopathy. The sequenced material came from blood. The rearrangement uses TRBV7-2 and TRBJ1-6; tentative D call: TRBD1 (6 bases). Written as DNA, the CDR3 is TGTGCCAGCAGCTTAAGGGGGGGCGGAGATTCACCCCTCCACTTT. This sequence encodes CASSLRGGGDSPLHF.